This section outlines one T cell receptor (beta chain) sequence together with its context. Different DNA sequences within this sample yield the same CDR3. As originally analysed: Amplification with reference gene primers provided the estimates of nucleated cell counts. Libraries were prepared by immunoSEQ multiplex PCR; TCRdb keeps only in-frame clonotypes and omits some of them. V and J calls plus clone size are reproduced from that table; the DNA served to infer D and trimming. Of approximately 210,000 clones listed, around 90% are singletons. The record originates from a study of blood T cell repertoires in COVID-19. Overall study context: Donors in the United States, Italy and Spain gave samples during acute or convalescent COVID-19. PBMCs, B-cell-depleted T cells, or T cells provided the cDNA or gDNA that made up the material.

In germline, CDR1 is MDHEN, CDR2 SYDVKM. There are 14 residues in the CDR3. The ends lost 4 bases at V and 7 bases at J; junction bases unmatched: 5. The sequenced sample was peripheral blood. The V call is TRBV28, the J call TRBJ1-5; TRBD1 matches at 9 bases. The TCR comes from a man between 65 and 85 years old with acute or convalescent COVID-19. The CDR3 coding sequence is TGTGCCAGCAGTTCGGGACAGGGTGACCAGCCCCAGCATTTT. Residues: CASSSGQGDQPQHF.